This T cell receptor beta chain was captured in a study of blood T cell repertoires in COVID-19. In the study overall: Material from acute and convalescent COVID-19 was sourced from the United States, Italy and Spain.

Original handling: Quantification of nucleated cells was approximated via reference gene primer amplification. Assay used: immunoSEQ multiplex PCR; TCRdb lists only in-frame clones, some missing. V and J calls and clone size are those listed in that table; D and trimming were worked out from the DNA. The profile shows 220,000 or so clones, 70% to 90% of them singletons. The CDR3 extends over 14 amino acids. Germline V CDR1 and CDR2: MNHEY, SMNVEV (reference sequence). J was trimmed by 4 bases and V by 6 bases; bases with no gene match: 9. This clone was detected a few times. V and J are TRBV27 and TRBJ2-7; 7 bases are a match to TRBD2. The TCR originated in a man aged 45-65 years who had recovered from COVID-19. Sequencing input: peripheral blood. Written as DNA, the CDR3 is TGTGCCAGCAGCCCGGGGGGAGCGAGATACGAGCAGTACTTC. This sequence encodes CASSPGGARYEQYF.